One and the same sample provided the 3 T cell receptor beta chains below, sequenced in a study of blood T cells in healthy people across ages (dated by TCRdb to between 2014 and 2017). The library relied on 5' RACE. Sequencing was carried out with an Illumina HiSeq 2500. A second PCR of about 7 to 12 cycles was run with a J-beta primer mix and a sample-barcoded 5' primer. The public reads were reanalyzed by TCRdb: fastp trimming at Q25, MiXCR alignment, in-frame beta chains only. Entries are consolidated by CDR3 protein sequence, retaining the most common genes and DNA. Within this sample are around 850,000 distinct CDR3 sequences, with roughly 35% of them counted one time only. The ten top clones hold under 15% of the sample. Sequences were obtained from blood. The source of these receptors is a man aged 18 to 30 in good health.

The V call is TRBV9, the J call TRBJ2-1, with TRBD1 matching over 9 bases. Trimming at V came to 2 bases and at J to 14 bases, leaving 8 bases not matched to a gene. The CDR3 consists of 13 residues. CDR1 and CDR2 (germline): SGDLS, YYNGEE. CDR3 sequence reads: CASSVALTGGKFF. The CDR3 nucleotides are TGTGCCAGCAGCGTGGCTCTGACAGGGGGGAAGTTCTTC.

DNA of the CDR3: TGTGCCAGCAGTTTAAGGTTAAGGGCCCAAGAGACCCAGTACTTC. Translating gives CASSLRLRAQETQYF. The chain carries TRBV12-3 or TRBV12-4 and TRBJ2-5; D ambiguous. There are 15 residues in the CDR3. V was clipped by 2 bases and J by 1 base, with 11 bases between them.

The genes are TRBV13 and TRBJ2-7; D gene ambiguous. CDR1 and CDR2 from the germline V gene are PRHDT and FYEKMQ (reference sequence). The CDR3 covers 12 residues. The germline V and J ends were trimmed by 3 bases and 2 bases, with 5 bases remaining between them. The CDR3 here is CASSFTPYEQYF. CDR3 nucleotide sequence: TGTGCCAGCAGCTTCACTCCCTACGAGCAGTACTTC.